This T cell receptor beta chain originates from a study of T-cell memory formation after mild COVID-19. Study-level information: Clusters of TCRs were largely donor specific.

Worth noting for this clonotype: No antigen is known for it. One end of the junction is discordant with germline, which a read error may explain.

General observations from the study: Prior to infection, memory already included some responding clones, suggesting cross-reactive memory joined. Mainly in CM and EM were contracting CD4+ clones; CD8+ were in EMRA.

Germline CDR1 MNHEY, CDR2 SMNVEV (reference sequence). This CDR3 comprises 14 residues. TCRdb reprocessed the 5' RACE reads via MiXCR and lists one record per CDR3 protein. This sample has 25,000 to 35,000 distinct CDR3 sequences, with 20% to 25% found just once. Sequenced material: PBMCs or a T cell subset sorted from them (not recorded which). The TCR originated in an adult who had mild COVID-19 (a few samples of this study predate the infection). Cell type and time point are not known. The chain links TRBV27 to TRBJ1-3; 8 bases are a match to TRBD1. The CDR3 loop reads CAGRGPLSGNTIYF. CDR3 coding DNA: TGTGCCGGCAGGGGGCCCCTCTCTGGAAACACCATATATTTT.